This TCR beta chain was recorded in a study of cytomegalovirus exposure and HLA in healthy donors. General study points: For TCR beta chains, V- and J-gene trimming was later linked to a missense DCLRE1C variant.

Primers for the PCR totalled 60 Vbeta and 13 Jbeta. Profiled with immunoSEQ multiplex PCR; TCRdb holds only in-frame clones, not every one. The sample has about 110,000 clones; more than 65% are singletons. About this clone itself: Its antigen remains unidentified.

CDR3 length equals 16 residues. V was cut by 8 bases and J by 0 bases, with 18 bases left in between. Germline CDR1 and CDR2: SEHNR and FQNEAQ (reference sequence). The gene calls are TRBV7-9 and TRBJ2-3; TRBD2 is a possible D gene (7 bases). The sample consisted of PBMCs. The sequence was collected from a boy younger than 18 in good health and CMV-seronegative. CDR3 nucleotide sequence: TGTGCCAGCGGCCAAGGGGGGGGTTCTAGCACAGATACGCAGTATTTT. It encodes CASGQGGGSSTDTQYF.